A few counts support the clone carrying this TCR beta chain. Its antigen remains unknown. CDR1 SNHLY and CDR2 FYNNEI come from the germline V gene. There are 15 residues in the CDR3. Trimming removed 6 bases at V and 0 bases at J, with 9 bases between. This entry comes from a study of spatial heterogeneity in lung cancer. Study at large: Fewer alpha-chain than beta-chain sequences were consistently detected.

One entry per CDR3 protein, called by TCRdb with MiXCR from the 5' RACE reads. The sample lists fewer than 45,000 distinct CDR3 sequences; around 7% were seen once. Notes on the study in general: Among blood samples, ubiquitous expanded tumor TCRs appeared more at resection than at follow-up.

Time point reported: sample taken at primary tumor resection. The donor population consisted of just over 70 patients with untreated, early-stage non-small cell lung cancer. The authors sequenced whole RNA from tumor, nontumor lung or frozen PBMC without sorting. The sample consisted of PBMCs, taken at surgery. The chain combines TRBV2 with TRBJ2-6; D is unresolved. The sequence came from a female donor with early-stage non-small cell lung cancer. The CDR3 DNA follows: TGTGCCAGCAGAGTCGCCGGCTCTGGGGCCAACGTCCTGACTTTC. Amino acid sequence: CASRVAGSGANVLTF.